Below are 26 T cell receptor beta chains sequenced from a single sample in a study of radiotherapy plus CTLA-4 blockade in lung cancer. TCRdb's table, derived via immunoSEQ multiplex PCR, lists solely in-frame clones and lacks some. The sample has 62,000 or so clones, about 80% seen once. Material: peripheral blood, obtained from a patient treated with radiotherapy plus ipilimumab. The receptor source for this set is a human donor with non-small cell lung cancer who had a complete response to radiotherapy plus ipilimumab.

The rearrangement links TRBV7-8 to TRBJ1-1; D is ambiguous. This CDR3 contains 14 residues. The ends were cut back, 1 base at V and 0 bases at J, with 6 bases in the middle. In germline, CDR1 is SGHVS, CDR2 FQNEAQ. CDR3 amino acids: CASSLGAVNTEAFF. CDR3 DNA sequence: TGTGCCAGCAGCTTAGGGGCGGTGAACACTGAAGCTTTCTTT.

This clone was counted between two and nine times. The chain uses TRBV19 and TRBJ1-5; a possible D gene is TRBD1 (6 bases). This CDR3 has 14 residues. CDR1 and CDR2 from the germline V gene are LNHDA and SQIVND (reference sequence). Trimming left V 3 bases short and J 2 bases short, with 8 bases between. CDR3 DNA: TGTGCCAGTAGTATCTACAGGGGCAATCAGCCCCAGCATTTT. This sequence encodes CASSIYRGNQPQHF.

The chain uses TRBV5-6 and TRBJ1-1; 8 bases line up with TRBD1. CDR1 SGHDT and CDR2 YYEEEE come from the germline V gene. The CDR3 contains 14 residues. Germline trimming cut 4 bases from V and 7 bases from J; bases unmatched to any gene: 9. The CDR3 region has the DNA TGTGCCAGCAGCCGTTGGGACAGGTCGGTTGAAGCTTTCTTT. Protein: CASSRWDRSVEAFF. Full variable domain (rest looked up from reference TRBV5-6 and TRBJ1-1): DAGVTQSPTHLIKTRGQQVTLRCSPKSGHDTVSWYQQALGQGPQFIFQYYEEEERQRGNFPDRFSGHQFPNYSSELNVNALLLGDSALYLCASSRWDRSVEAFFGQGTRLTVV.

V usage is TRBV29-1 and J usage is TRBJ2-1, with TRBD2 matching over 15 bases. Germline V gene lookup returns CDR1 SQVTM and CDR2 ANQGSEA. Trimming at V came to 6 bases and at J to 6 bases, leaving 3 bases not matched to a gene. The CDR3 extends over 14 amino acids. CDR3 nucleotides: TGCAGCGTCGGACTAGCGGGGGGGCGCAATGAGCAGTTCTTC. This translates into CSVGLAGGRNEQFF.

This chain connects TRBV19 to TRBJ1-5; weak D call: TRBD1 (5 bases). Germline V gene lookup returns CDR1 LNHDA and CDR2 SQIVND (reference sequence). The CDR3 covers 15 residues. Trimming removed 4 bases from V and 2 bases from J, with 12 bases in between. The CDR3 DNA is TGTGCCAGTAGTACGCAGGGATTCGGCAATCAGCCCCAGCATTTT. Its translation: CASSTQGFGNQPQHF. Variable domain in full (rest from reference TRBV19 and TRBJ1-5): DGGITQSPKYLFRKEGQNVTLSCEQNLNHDAMYWYRQDPGQGLRLIYYSQIVNDFQKGDIAEGYSVSREKKESFPLTVTSAQKNPTAFYLCASSTQGFGNQPQHFGDGTRLSIL.

V usage is TRBV2 and J usage is TRBJ2-3; D is perhaps TRBD2 (6 bases). V gave up 8 bases and J gave up 4 bases, with 19 bases separating them. CDR1 and CDR2 (germline): SNHLY, FYNNEI. CDR3 length: 15 residues. In nucleotides, the CDR3 is TGTGCCAGCCGCGGGGCGGGGCAGCACGCAGATACGCAGTATTTT. Amino acids: CASRGAGQHADTQYF.

This clone was found once. This chain connects TRBV11-3 to TRBJ2-1; TRBD2 might be the D (5 bases). Germline V gene lookup returns CDR1 SGHNT and CDR2 YENEEA. The CDR3 has 17 residues. Trimming took 1 base from V and 5 from J, leaving 18 bases between them. In DNA, the CDR3 is TGTGCCAGCAGCTTAGGGGGTCGGGCTAGCTTCCACAATGAGCAGTTCTTC. Amino acid sequence: CASSLGGRASFHNEQFF. Complete variable domain (other parts from reference TRBV11-3 and TRBJ2-1): EAGVVQSPRYKIIEKKQPVAFWCNPISGHNTLYWYLQNLGQGPELLIRYENEEAVDDSQLPKDRFSAERLKGVDSTLKIQPAELGDSAVYLCASSLGGRASFHNEQFFGPGTRLTVL.

CDR3 sequence: CASGLASGTPLHF. The CDR3 DNA reads as TGTGCTAGTGGTTTGGCTTCCGGGACACCCCTCCACTTT. This rearrangement joins TRBV12-5 to TRBJ1-6; D is ambiguous. Germline loops: CDR1 LGHNT, CDR2 FRNRAP. Deletions cut 1 base from V and 11 bases from J, with 9 bases between. This CDR3 region has 13 residues.

The V gene is TRBV7-9, the J gene TRBJ2-7; D is uncertain. The V and J ends lost 2 bases and 12 bases respectively, with 14 bases between them. In germline, CDR1 is SEHNR, CDR2 FQNEAQ (reference sequence). The CDR3 length is 12 residues. CDR3 region: CASSLPDTQPYF. The CDR3 DNA reads TGTGCCAGCAGCTTACCAGATACACAGCCGTACTTC.

V usage is TRBV19 and J usage is TRBJ1-5; D unclear. V lost 5 bases, J lost 1 base, and 12 bases lay in between. The CDR3 consists of 15 residues. Germline V CDR1 and CDR2: LNHDA, SQIVND (reference sequence). CDR3 sequence: CASSSSDGSNQPQHF. As DNA, the CDR3 is TGTGCCAGTAGTTCCAGCGACGGGAGCAATCAGCCCCAGCATTTT.

The chain links TRBV5-8 to TRBJ2-7; possibly TRBD2 for D (7 bases). Trimming removed 4 bases at V and 3 bases at J, with 20 bases between. Germline CDR1 is SGHTS and CDR2 is YDEGEE. This CDR3 spans 16 amino acids. The CDR3 bases are TGTGCCAGCAGCCCGCCGGAGGGGGGGCGGAACTACGAGCAGTACTTC. Translation: CASSPPEGGRNYEQYF.

The chain employs TRBV4-1 and TRBJ1-3; D remains unclear. Trimming left V 2 bases short and J 4 bases short, with 9 bases between. Per the germline V gene, CDR1 is MGHRA and CDR2 is YSYEKL. CDR3 length: 14 amino acids. The CDR3, as DNA: TGCGCCAGCAGCCAAACTGCGAAAGGAAACACCATATATTTT. The encoded protein is CASSQTAKGNTIYF.

The chain combines TRBV2 with TRBJ1-3, with D possibly matching TRBD1 (6 bases). V was cut by 6 bases and J by 6 bases, with 12 bases left in between. Germline V gene sequence: CDR1 SNHLY, CDR2 FYNNEI. The CDR3 has 13 amino acids. The CDR3 here is CASRQVGQNTIYF. The CDR3 nucleotides are TGTGCCAGCAGGCAGGTGGGACAAAACACCATATATTTT.

This clone was detected a few times. V is TRBV10-3 and J is TRBJ2-7; tentative D call: TRBD2 (5 bases). Trimming removed 4 bases at V and 2 bases at J, with 15 bases between. CDR1 ENHRY and CDR2 SYGVKD come from the germline V gene. The CDR3 consists of 15 residues. CDR3 DNA sequence: TGTGCCATCAGTGTTCACGCTCGGGGAACCTACGAGCAGTACTTC. Encoded protein: CAISVHARGTYEQYF.

In its sample, this clone was seen once. The rearrangement joins TRBV7-8 to TRBJ1-5, with a weak D call TRBD1 (6 bases). From germline, CDR1 is SGHVS and CDR2 FQNEAQ. Trimming stripped 5 bases from V and 0 bases from J, with 14 bases between. The CDR3 runs 16 residues. The CDR3 spells CASSPVGGLSNQPQHF. Here the CDR3 DNA reads TGTGCCAGCAGCCCTGTTGGGGGCCTTAGCAATCAGCCCCAGCATTTT.

This clone has just a few counts. The V call is TRBV7-9, the J call TRBJ2-3; D possibly matches TRBD1 or TRBD2 (5 bases each). The CDR3 spans 16 residues. Per the germline V gene, CDR1 is SEHNR and CDR2 is FQNEAQ (reference sequence). V shed 5 bases and J shed 2 bases, with 17 bases lying between them. For the CDR3, the DNA is TGTGCCAGCAGCGGCGTTCCGAGGGGTACCACAGATACGCAGTATTTT. Protein product: CASSGVPRGTTDTQYF.

This chain uses TRBV19 with TRBJ1-5, with no clear D. CDR1 is LNHDA and CDR2 is SQIVND in the germline V gene (reference sequence). The V end was cut by 7 bases, the J end by 0 bases, with 13 bases between. The CDR3 totals 15 residues. As DNA, the CDR3 is TGTGCCAGTAACGAGGGCCCCTATAGCAATCAGCCCCAGCATTTT. As protein: CASNEGPYSNQPQHF.

The chain employs TRBV7-8 and TRBJ2-3, with TRBD1 identical over 7 bases. The CDR3 sequence is 16 residues long. The V gene end was trimmed by 1 base and the J gene end by 9 bases; junction bases not matched to a gene: 13. From germline, CDR1 is SGHVS and CDR2 FQNEAQ. For the CDR3, the DNA is TGTGCCAGCAGCTTAGAAACCCCGACAGGGTTGGGGACGCAGTATTTT. Residues: CASSLETPTGLGTQYF. Filled out from reference TRBV7-8 and TRBJ2-3, the complete variable domain reads GAGVSQSPRYKVAKRGQDVALRCDPISGHVSLFWYQQALGQGPEFLTYFQNEAQLDKSGLPSDRFFAERPEGSVSTLKIQRTQQEDSAVYLCASSLETPTGLGTQYFGPGTRLTVL.

The genes are TRBV27 and TRBJ1-2; tentatively, D is TRBD1 (6 bases). CDR3 length: 13 amino acids. The V end was cut by 3 bases, the J end by 3 bases, with 8 bases between. Germline CDR1 reads MNHEY; CDR2 reads SMNVEV (reference sequence). The CDR3 bases are TGTGCCAGCAGTTTTGGGGGGCACTATGGCTACACCTTC. This encodes CASSFGGHYGYTF.

Only a few counts were recorded for this clone. The chain recombines TRBV7-2 with TRBJ1-2; 9 bases map to TRBD1. This CDR3 spans 14 amino acids. The germline CDR1 and CDR2 sequences are SGHTA and FQGNSA. The V and J ends lost 4 bases and 7 bases, in that order; junction bases with no gene match: 7. The CDR3 DNA follows: TGTGCCAGCAGCTCGGGGACAGGGCAGTCTGGCTACACCTTC. It is translated as CASSSGTGQSGYTF.

The chain is built from TRBV30 and TRBJ2-1; D is possibly TRBD1 or TRBD2 (5 bases each). In germline, CDR1 is GTSNPN, CDR2 SVGIG (reference sequence). The CDR3 length is 14 residues. Trimming pared 4 bases from V and 3 bases from J, leaving 13 bases between. CDR3 sequence: CAWKEGISYNEQFF. The CDR3 bases are TGTGCCTGGAAAGAGGGGATAAGCTACAATGAGCAGTTCTTC. Filled out from reference TRBV30 and TRBJ2-1, the complete variable domain reads SQTIHQWPATLVQPVGSPLSLECTVEGTSNPNLYWYRQAAGRGLQLLFYSVGIGQISSEVPQNLSASRPQDRQFILSSKKLLLSDSGFYLCAWKEGISYNEQFFGPGTRLTVL.

The rearrangement links TRBV7-2 to TRBJ1-1, with D tentatively TRBD1 (6 bases). Germline V gene sequence: CDR1 SGHTA, CDR2 FQGNSA. The CDR3 extends over 15 amino acids. V was trimmed by 7 bases and J by 0 bases, leaving 15 bases between them. In DNA, the CDR3 is TGTGCCAGCACCTCGACAGACAGGCTGAACACTGAAGCTTTCTTT. Translating gives CASTSTDRLNTEAFF.

V is TRBV2 and J is TRBJ1-6, with D unresolved. The V gene lost 4 bases and the J gene lost 6 bases, with 10 bases spanning the gap. The CDR3 has 14 amino acids. Germline assignment: CDR1 SNHLY and CDR2 FYNNEI. As DNA, the CDR3 is TGTGCCAGCAGTGGAGGTTGGGGTAATTCACCCCTCCACTTT. This gives the protein CASSGGWGNSPLHF.

The J gene is TRBJ2-7, the V gene TRBV9, with 7 bases aligning to TRBD1. Germline trimming cut 5 bases from V and 3 bases from J; bases unmatched to any gene: 8. This CDR3 region has 14 residues. Germline V gene lookup returns CDR1 SGDLS and CDR2 YYNGEE. CDR3 in DNA: TGTGCCAGCAGTCCAGAGACAGGGAGCTACGAGCAGTACTTC. Its translation: CASSPETGSYEQYF.

This clone was picked up a small number of times. The genes are TRBV7-2 and TRBJ1-2; tentative D call: TRBD1 (6 bases). Trimming stripped 5 bases from V and 4 bases from J, with 11 bases between. The CDR3 runs 13 residues. Germline CDR1 reads SGHTA; CDR2 reads FQGNSA. The CDR3 loop is CASSPGTPYGYTF. In nucleotides, the CDR3 is TGTGCCAGCAGCCCCGGGACACCCTATGGCTACACCTTC.

This chain links TRBV19 with TRBJ2-2; the D gene is possibly TRBD1 (5 bases). Per the germline V gene, CDR1 is LNHDA and CDR2 is SQIVND (reference sequence). Trimming shortened V by 7 bases and J by 0 bases, and 6 bases separated the two germline ends. The CDR3 totals 13 residues. Here the CDR3 reads CASKDTNTGELFF. CDR3 nucleotides: TGTGCCAGTAAGGACACGAACACCGGGGAGCTGTTTTTT.